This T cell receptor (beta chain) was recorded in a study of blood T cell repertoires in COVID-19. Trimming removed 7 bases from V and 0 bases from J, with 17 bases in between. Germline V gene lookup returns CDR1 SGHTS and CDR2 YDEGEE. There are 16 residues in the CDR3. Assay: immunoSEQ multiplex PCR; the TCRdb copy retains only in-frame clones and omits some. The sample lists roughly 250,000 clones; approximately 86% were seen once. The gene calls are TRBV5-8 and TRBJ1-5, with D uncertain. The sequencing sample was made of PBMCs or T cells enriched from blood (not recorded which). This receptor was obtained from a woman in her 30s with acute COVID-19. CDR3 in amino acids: CASRSTAFYSNQPQHF. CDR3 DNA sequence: TGTGCCAGCCGCTCTACAGCTTTTTATAGCAATCAGCCCCAGCATTTT.